Listed here is a single TCR beta chain. Clones were read by immunoSEQ multiplex PCR, and TCRdb kept only the in-frame ones, dropping some. Here the sample spans about 79,000 clones, approximately 86% being singletons. The CDR3 sequence is 15 residues long. Germline V gives CDR1 LNHDA, CDR2 SQIVND (reference sequence). Trimming left V 6 bases short and J 5 bases short, with 18 bases between. This sample stems from a study of OX40 agonist ivuxolimab in advanced cancers. The gene calls are TRBV19 and TRBJ2-3; a possible D gene is TRBD2 (6 bases). The source of this sequence is an adult with an advanced solid tumor such as melanoma, head and neck, liver or kidney cancer. Source: CD4+ or CD8+ T cells sorted from blood, taken in a trial of the OX40 agonist ivuxolimab. CDR3 in DNA: TGTGCCAGTAGGGGACTGGGAACGCTGGAAGATACGCAGTATTTT. Its protein product is CASRGLGTLEDTQYF.